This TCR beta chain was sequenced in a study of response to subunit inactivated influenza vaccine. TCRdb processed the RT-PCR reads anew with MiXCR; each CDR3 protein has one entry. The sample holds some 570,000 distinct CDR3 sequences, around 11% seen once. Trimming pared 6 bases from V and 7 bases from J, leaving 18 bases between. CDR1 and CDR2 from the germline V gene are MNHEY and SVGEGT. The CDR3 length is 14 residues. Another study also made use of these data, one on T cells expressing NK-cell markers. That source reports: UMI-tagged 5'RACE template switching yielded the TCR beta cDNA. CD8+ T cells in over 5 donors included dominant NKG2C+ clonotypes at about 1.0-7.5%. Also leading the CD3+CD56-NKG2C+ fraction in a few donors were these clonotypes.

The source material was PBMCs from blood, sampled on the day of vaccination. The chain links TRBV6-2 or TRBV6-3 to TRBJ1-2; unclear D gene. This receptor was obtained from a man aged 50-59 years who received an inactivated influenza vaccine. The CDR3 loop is CASRRTRGTIGYTF. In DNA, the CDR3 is TGTGCCAGCAGAAGGACTCGAGGAACTATTGGCTACACCTTC.